This T cell receptor beta chain was sequenced during a study of cytomegalovirus exposure and HLA in healthy donors (dated by TCRdb to about 2017). Turning to the overall study: According to an earlier analysis of a few hundred of the donors, about 179 million T cells yielded 117 million unique TCR beta sequences and 250 to 350 Gb of sequence data. Of the roughly 400 genotyped donors, 65% to 90% were placed in the genetic ancestry cluster associated with self-reported Caucasian donors. Genome-wide SNP genotypes for about three fifths of the roughly 670 donors were used in a later genetic analysis, which treated that subset as a discovery cohort. Approximately 300 gigabases of sequencing data and around 90 million unique TCR sequences made up an early release that covered under 750 HLA-typed donors. Across around 400 genotyped donors of the cohort, an average of approximately 220,000 unique TCR beta nucleotide sequences per donor were sequenced, and 15% to 20% of those sequences were non-productive. HLA typing included class I and class II loci at four-digit resolution. In addition to the first cohort of around 670 subjects, a separate validation cohort of under 150 different subjects was used. The study profiled the T cell repertoires of hundreds of subjects by immunosequencing and related them to cytomegalovirus serostatus. The number of typed donors differed by locus: about 620-630 for A, B, C, DRB1 and DQB1; about 520 for DQA1; 606 for DPA1; and 450 to 480 for DPB1. Donor age, sex, ethnicity and CMV serostatus were compiled alongside the repertoire data. High-throughput TCR immunosequencing, statistical association of individual TCRs with disease status, and machine learning were combined to predict cytomegalovirus infection status. The aim of the study was to test whether cataloging public T cell receptors could identify signatures of past pathogen exposure. In an earlier analysis of a few hundred of the donors, high-throughput TCR beta sequencing was used to judge whether each TCR beta V gene segment behaved as functional or pseudogenic. Every discovery cohort repertoire had been produced on one sequencing platform. A handful of DR-DQ haplotypes were handled as single units for association and clustering because linkage in the cohort was strong. In the later analysis, no new phenotypic data were used to find candidate immune exposures; instead, reliance was placed on TCR beta sequences and their occurrence across donors. A later analysis re-examined previously published TCR beta repertoires from several hundred donors and added high-resolution HLA genotyping to investigate patterns of TCR occurrence. What the study reported, not specific to this receptor: While some public TCRs were present in many individuals, most TCR sequences turned up only very rarely across donors. In this cohort, only TCR beta chains were sequenced, and detectable features were limited by the absence of alpha or paired-chain data. HLA typing was unavailable for some donors at each locus, so association tests used only the typed subset. According to a later genetic analysis, donors in an Asian-associated ancestry cluster had fewer N-insertions in productive TCRs than the approximately 650-donor mean. Cytomegalovirus status was reported to be diagnosed by the classifier with high specificity and sensitivity in both the original and validation cohorts. An earlier analysis of around 600 of the donors showed that most TCR beta V segments appeared in productive rearrangements either about 87% or about 30% of the time, which broadly matched IMGT annotations. Linkage disequilibrium might explain the correlated functional status among segregating V segments, but an unknown experimental factor could not be excluded. A group of highly shared sequence variants was considered likely to be a technical artifact of the sequencing pipeline. The only immune exposure information available for the cohort was CMV serostatus. The authors suggested that the approach could potentially be extended to other disease states and immunological phenotypes. In a later analysis, around 15,000 TCR beta sequences were associated with specific HLA alleles at a false discovery rate of 0.05. Compared with equally common non-associated chains, HLA-associated TCR beta chains in a later analysis were more clonally expanded and had lower generation probabilities. Presence/absence analyses assumed roughly uniform sequencing depth across donors, an assumption that may not hold. In a later analysis, most CMV-associated TCR beta chains were found to appear HLA-restricted, with HLA associations seemingly driven largely by CMV exposure. Because counts were too low, some 17 rarely observed V segments, including chromosome 9 orphons, were left out of the earlier analysis of about 500 of the donors. A few of the identified cytomegalovirus-associated TCR beta chains were confirmed in vitro to be specific for cytomegalovirus antigens. A further reported finding was that TCR beta sequences accurately predicted the HLA-A and HLA-B alleles for most subjects in the first cohort. An association between a missense DCLRE1C variant and V-gene and J-gene trimming of TCR beta chains was found in a later genetic analysis and replicated in an independent cohort. The 87-base-pair reads could not distinguish some IMGT-functional V segments, including TRBV6-2 and TRBV6-3, so those segments were excluded. A later analysis reported that several top co-occurrence clusters appeared linked to parvovirus B19, influenza, CMV and Epstein-Barr virus. Strong co-occurrence of HLA alleles, especially DR and DQ, made assigning TCR associations to individual alleles difficult. In a later analysis, TCR association rates were found to vary across HLA loci, with the most associated TCRs seen for DRB1 alleles and the fewest for HLA-C alleles. A total of fewer than 200 TCR beta chains were listed by the study as associated with cytomegalovirus.

Concerning this clone itself: What antigen it recognizes has not been identified. No much larger clonotype is one base removed from it; base qualities were not supplied.

For CDR1 and CDR2, the germline V gene lists MNHNS and SASEGT. Trimming at the junction amounts to 6 bases on V and 3 bases on J, and the germline ends lie 11 bases apart. The CDR3 sequence holds 13 residues, the cysteine and phenylalanine included. Of all the DNA, just the CDR3 is kept, 39 bases in frame from base 1. To prepare the library, the immunoSEQ multiplex PCR assay was applied. For the multiplex PCR, a mixture combining 60 forward primers for TCR Vbeta segments and 13 reverse primers for TCR Jbeta segments was used. The CDR3 region of rearranged TCR beta genes was amplified from genomic DNA by a multiplex PCR assay. Amplified TCR beta libraries were sequenced as 87-base-pair reads on the Illumina HiSeq System. Per the authors' processing: A later analysis tallied 70 million to 100 million unique TCR beta chains across the 666 repertoires, and some 10 million of those chains were shared by two or more donors. To remove PCR and sequencing errors, raw reads were error-corrected and collapsed into unique sequences using a nearest-neighbor algorithm that merged closely related sequences. V, D and J gene segments were assigned by aligning CDR3 sequences to IMGT reference sequences. For a sequence to be retained, a match of at least six nucleotides was required to both a V gene segment and a J gene segment. A rearrangement was called productive if the CDR3 had no stop codons and remained in frame with V and J, and every other rearrangement was called non-productive. Following IMGT convention, CDR3 was defined as the stretch from the second conserved V-encoded cysteine to the conserved J-encoded phenylalanine. The earlier analysis of roughly 590 of the donors excluded sequences that lacked an unambiguous match to a single V gene segment. An earlier analysis of about 590 of the donors classified V segments as functional when productive rearrangements were above 56.7% and as segregating when the standard deviation between donors was above 5%. A statistical classification framework was built to diagnose cytomegalovirus status from the catalog of TCR beta chain sequences. In a later analysis, V and J genes were assigned by comparing TCR nucleotide sequences against IMGT/GENE-DB human TR gene sequences. In a later analysis, CDR3 sequences and most-parsimonious VDJ recombination scenarios were assigned using the TCRdist pipeline. A later analysis defined each TCR beta chain by its CDR3 amino acid sequence plus V-gene family, and excluded reads lacking a unique V-gene family. In a later analysis, 550 to 650 highly shared, low-generation-probability nucleotide sequences were removed to address suspected cross-contamination and a sequencing artifact. In a later analysis, a clonal expansion index for each public chain was calculated from normalized within-repertoire ranks of inferred template counts. In a later analysis, generation probabilities were computed with a VDJ recombination model fitted to out-of-frame rearrangements, and the resulting probabilities were checked against IGoR. In a later analysis, TCR-TCR, TCR-HLA and TCR-CMV co-occurrence was scored with hypergeometric tests, and a repertoire-size bias correction was applied to TCR pairs. False discovery rates were estimated in a later analysis by permuting HLA or CMV assignments 20 times. In a later analysis, co-occurring TCRs were grouped with DBSCAN, and TCRdist sequence similarity was added when clustering was performed within HLA-allele-positive subsets. Repertoires with fewer than 30,000 or more than 120,000 public chains, plus five repertoires with anomalous nucleotide sharing, were excluded from co-occurrence clustering. Here the immuneACCESS table is served through TCRdb, limited to in-frame sequences with V and J called. Missing clones are a known gap in these copies; in checked studies unresolved V genes cover under half, and the rest lacks a known reason. Clone size and the V and J calls come from that table; the DNA yielded D and trimming. The sample records 100,000 to 150,000 clones, roughly 80% of which are singletons. The ten largest clones capture around 3.9% of the sample.

The cohort comprised 666 healthy bone marrow donors. Cohort members were all nominally healthy when sampled, although unrecorded immune exposures were likely present. The donor tested CMV seronegative and was one of the 352 seronegative cohort members. A peripheral blood sample was collected from each donor, and TCR beta sequencing was performed on peripheral blood mononuclear cells. The Qiagen DNeasy Blood Extraction Kit was used to extract genomic DNA from the blood cell samples. The chain joins TRBV6-1 to TRBJ2-5, and TRBD2 may be the D gene, going by 5 matching bases. The receptor's source is a woman in her 40s in good health and CMV-seronegative. Sequencing was carried out using PBMCs. This receptor carries the CDR3 CASSRGMEETQYF. The DNA reads TGTGCCAGCAGCAGAGGGATGGAAGAGACCCAGTACTTC.